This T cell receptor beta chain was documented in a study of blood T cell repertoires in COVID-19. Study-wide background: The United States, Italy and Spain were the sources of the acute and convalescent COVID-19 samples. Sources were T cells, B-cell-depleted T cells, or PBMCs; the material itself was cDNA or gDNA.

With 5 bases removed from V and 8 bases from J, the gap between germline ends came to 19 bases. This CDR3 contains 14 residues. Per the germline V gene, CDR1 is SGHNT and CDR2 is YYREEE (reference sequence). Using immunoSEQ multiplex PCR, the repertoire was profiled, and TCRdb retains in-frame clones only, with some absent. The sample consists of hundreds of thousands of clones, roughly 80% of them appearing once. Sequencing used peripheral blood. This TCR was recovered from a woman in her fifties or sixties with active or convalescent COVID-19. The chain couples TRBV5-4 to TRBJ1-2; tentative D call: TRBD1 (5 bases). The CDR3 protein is CASSYDLGSGGYTF. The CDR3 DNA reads TGTGCCAGCAGTTATGATCTCGGCTCAGGGGGCTACACCTTC.